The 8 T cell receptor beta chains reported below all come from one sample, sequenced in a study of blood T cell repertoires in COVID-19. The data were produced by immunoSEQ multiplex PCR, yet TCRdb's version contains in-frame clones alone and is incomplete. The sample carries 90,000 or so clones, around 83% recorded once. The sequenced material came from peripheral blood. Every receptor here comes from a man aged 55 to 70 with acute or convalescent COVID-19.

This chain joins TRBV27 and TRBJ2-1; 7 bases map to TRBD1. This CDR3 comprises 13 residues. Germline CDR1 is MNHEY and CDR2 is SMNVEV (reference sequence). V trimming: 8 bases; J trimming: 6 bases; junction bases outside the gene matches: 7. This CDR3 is CASGAGTANEQFF. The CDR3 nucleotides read TGTGCCAGCGGTGCAGGGACAGCCAATGAGCAGTTCTTC.

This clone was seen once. The CDR3 is CASSVASGVLRETQYF. The CDR3 DNA sequence: TGTGCCAGCAGTGTGGCTAGCGGGGTTCTCCGAGAGACCCAGTACTTC. The rearrangement links TRBV6-2 or TRBV6-3 to TRBJ2-5; 9 nucleotides line up with TRBD2. Germline V gene sequence: CDR1 MNHEY, CDR2 SVGEGT. V shed 5 bases and J 4 bases; nucleotides not matched to a gene: 11. The CDR3 loop spans 16 amino acids.

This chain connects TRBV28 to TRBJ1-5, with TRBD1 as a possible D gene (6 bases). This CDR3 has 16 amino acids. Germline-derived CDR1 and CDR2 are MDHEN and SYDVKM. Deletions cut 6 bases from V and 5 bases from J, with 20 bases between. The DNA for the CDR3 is TGTGCCAGCAGCCCTCCCGGACAGACTTTACATCAGCCCCAGCATTTT. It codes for CASSPPGQTLHQPQHF.

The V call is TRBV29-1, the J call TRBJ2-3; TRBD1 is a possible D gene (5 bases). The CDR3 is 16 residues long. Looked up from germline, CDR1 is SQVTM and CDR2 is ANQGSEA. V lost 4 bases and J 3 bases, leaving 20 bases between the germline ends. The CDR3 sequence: CSVVSRRGALTDTQYF. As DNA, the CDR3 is TGCAGCGTTGTTTCCCGAAGGGGCGCGTTGACAGATACGCAGTATTTT.

The CDR3 spells CASSAGTSTDTQYF. The CDR3 DNA sequence: TGTGCCAGCAGTGCCGGGACTAGCACAGATACGCAGTATTTT. The chain carries TRBV6-4 and TRBJ2-3; tentatively, D is TRBD2 (6 bases). CDR1 is MRHNA and CDR2 is SNTAGT in the germline V gene. The CDR3 runs 14 residues. Trimming left V 4 bases short and J 0 bases short, with 8 bases between.

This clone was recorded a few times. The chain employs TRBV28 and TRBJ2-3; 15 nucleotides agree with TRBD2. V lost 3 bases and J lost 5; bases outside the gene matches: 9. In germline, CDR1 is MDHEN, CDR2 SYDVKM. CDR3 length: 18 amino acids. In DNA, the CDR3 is TGTGCCAGCAGTTTGCCCGGACTAGCGGGGGGGCTGATAGATACGCAGTATTTT. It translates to CASSLPGLAGGLIDTQYF. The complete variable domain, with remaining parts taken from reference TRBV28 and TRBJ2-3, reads DVKVTQSSRYLVKRTGEKVFLECVQDMDHENMFWYRQDPGLGLRLIYFSYDVKMKEKGDIPEGYSVSREKKERFSLILESASTNQTSMYLCASSLPGLAGGLIDTQYFGPGTRLTVL.

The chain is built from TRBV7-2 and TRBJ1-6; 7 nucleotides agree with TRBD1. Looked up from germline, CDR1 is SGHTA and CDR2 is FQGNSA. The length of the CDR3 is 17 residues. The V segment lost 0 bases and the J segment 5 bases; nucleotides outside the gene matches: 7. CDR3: CASSLARPGQNNSPLHF. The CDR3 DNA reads TGTGCCAGCAGCTTAGCGCGACCGGGACAGAATAATTCACCCCTCCACTTT. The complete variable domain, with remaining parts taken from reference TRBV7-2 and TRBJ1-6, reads GAGVSQSPSNKVTEKGKDVELRCDPISGHTALYWYRQSLGQGLEFLIYFQGNSAPDKSGLPSDRFSAERTGGSVSTLTIQRTQQEDSAVYLCASSLARPGQNNSPLHFGNGTRLTVT.

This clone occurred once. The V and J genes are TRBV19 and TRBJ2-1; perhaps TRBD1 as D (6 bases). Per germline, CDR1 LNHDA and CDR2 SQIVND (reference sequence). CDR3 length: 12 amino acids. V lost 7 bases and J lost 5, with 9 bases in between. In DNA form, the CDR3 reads TGTGCCAGTATAGGACAGAACAATGAGCAGTTCTTC. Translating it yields CASIGQNNEQFF.